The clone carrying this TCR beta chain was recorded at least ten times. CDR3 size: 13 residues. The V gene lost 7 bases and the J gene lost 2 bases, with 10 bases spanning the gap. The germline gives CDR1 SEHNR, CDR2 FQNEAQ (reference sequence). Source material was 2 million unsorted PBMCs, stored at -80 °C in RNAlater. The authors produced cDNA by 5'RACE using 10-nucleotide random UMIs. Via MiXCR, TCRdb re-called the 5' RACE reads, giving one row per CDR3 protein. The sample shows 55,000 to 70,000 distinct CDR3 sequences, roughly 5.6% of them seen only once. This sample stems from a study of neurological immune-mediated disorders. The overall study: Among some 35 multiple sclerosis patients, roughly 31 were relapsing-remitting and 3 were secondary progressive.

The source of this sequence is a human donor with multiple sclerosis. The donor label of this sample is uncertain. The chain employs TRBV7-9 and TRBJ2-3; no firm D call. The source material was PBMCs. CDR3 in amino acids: CASIMIYTDTQYF. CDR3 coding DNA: TGTGCCAGCATCATGATATACACAGATACGCAGTATTTT.